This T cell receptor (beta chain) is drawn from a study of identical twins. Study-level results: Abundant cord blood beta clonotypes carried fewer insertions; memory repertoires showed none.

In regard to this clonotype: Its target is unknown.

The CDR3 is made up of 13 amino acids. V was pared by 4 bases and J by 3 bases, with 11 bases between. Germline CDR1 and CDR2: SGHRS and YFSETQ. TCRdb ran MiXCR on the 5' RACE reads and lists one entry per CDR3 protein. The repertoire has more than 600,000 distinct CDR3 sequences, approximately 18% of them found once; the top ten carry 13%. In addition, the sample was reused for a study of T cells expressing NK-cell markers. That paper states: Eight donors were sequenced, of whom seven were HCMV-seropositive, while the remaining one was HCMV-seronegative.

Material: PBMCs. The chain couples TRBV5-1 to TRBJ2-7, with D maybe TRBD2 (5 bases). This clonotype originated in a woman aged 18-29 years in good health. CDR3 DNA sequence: TGCGCCAGCAGCCGAGATGAGGGCTACGAGCAGTACTTC. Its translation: CASSRDEGYEQYF.